Included here is one T cell receptor beta chain sequence, with context. What antigen it recognizes has not been identified. There are no base qualities to consult, and no much larger clone falls within one base. This record comes from a study of shared T cell receptors in the human thymus (dated by TCRdb to about 2021). For context, the study as a whole: The study examined how the human thymus generates shared, self-reactive T-cell receptor alpha chains.

Library generation was performed with the immunoSEQ multiplex PCR assay. The table comes from immuneACCESS by way of TCRdb, which keeps in-frame sequences with V and J called. Part of the clones is missing from these tables; in studies checked, under half for an unresolved V gene and the rest for unknown reasons. Here the sample has approximately 490,000 clones; approximately 80% occur a single time. 0.013% of the sample comes from the top ten. Trimming removed 3 bases from V and 2 bases from J; the gene matches leave 5 bases unexplained. The CDR3 runs 15 residues from the cysteine to the phenylalanine. Only CDR3 DNA is held: 45 bases, read in frame from base 1. Looking up the germline V gene (reference sequence) yields CDR1 LNHNV and CDR2 YYDKDF. Another study also made use of these data, one on human thymus T cells. The second publication reports: Immunologically healthy infants undergoing open corrective cardiac surgery for congenital heart defects in Finland were used as donors. Thymus tissue was collected as surgical resects that were removed during corrective cardiac surgery. Usage of V and J gene segments appeared to be biased in both the thymic and the peripheral blood repertoires. Highly overlapping thymic TCR repertoires among unrelated individuals were reported in the related research. TCR alpha and beta repertoires from fewer than ten infant thymus samples and four related peripheral blood samples were characterized in the study. Donor ages ranging from roughly 7 to 250 days were recorded, and several male and a couple of female infants were included in the cohort. Thymocytes were released mechanically from tissue and stored at -70 °C as pellets of roughly 9.5-32 million cells. A QIAsymphony instrument was used to extract genomic DNA from frozen cell pellets. The immunoSEQ multiplex PCR assay was used to amplify the TCRB and TCRAD loci from a standardized amount of quality-controlled genomic DNA. The V(D)J region was spanned by amplicons of a length sufficient to cover the CDR3 and to identify V and J genes. Amplicon sequencing was performed on an Illumina platform through the commercial immunoSEQ service. Primer bias and sequencing errors were corrected as previously described, and TCRAD and TCRB definitions were based on the IMGT database. Analysis of the repertoires was done with immunoSEQ Analyzer 3.0 and VDJTools and included basic statistics, V/J segment usage, diversity estimates, rarefaction and pairwise overlap. Diversity was estimated using the Chao1, ChaoE, Efron-Thisted, Shannon and inverse Simpson indices, and was also estimated on datasets down-sampled to the size of the smallest sample. For repertoire overlap, CDR3 nucleotide sequence, V gene and J gene had to match strictly, and clustering was done by Jaccard-based multidimensional scaling. On average, thymus samples yielded about 810,000 unique TCRB clonotypes, whereas blood samples yielded 70,000 to 100,000.

Sequencing was carried out using thymocytes. The sequence joins TRBV15 to TRBJ2-5, with TRBD1 identical over 8 junction bases. The source of this sequence is a boy in the first two years of life with a congenital heart defect. Donor details come from another sample of the same person, matched by shared clones. The nucleotide sequence is TGTGCCACCAGCAGTCGACAGGGGCAACAAGAGACCCAGTACTTC. The translation is CATSSRQGQQETQYF.